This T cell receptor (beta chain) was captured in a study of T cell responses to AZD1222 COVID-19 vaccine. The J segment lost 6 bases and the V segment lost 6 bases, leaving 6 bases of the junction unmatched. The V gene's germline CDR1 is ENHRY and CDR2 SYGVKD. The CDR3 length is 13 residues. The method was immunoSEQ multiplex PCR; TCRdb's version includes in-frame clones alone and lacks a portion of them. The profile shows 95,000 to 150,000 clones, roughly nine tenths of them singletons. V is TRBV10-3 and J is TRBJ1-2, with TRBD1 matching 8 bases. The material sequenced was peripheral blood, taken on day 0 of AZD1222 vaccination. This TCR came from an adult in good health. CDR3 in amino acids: CAIRGQEENGYTF. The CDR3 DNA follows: TGTGCCATCAGGGGACAGGAGGAAAATGGCTACACCTTC.